This TCR beta chain was identified during a study of long-term antiretroviral therapy in people with HIV. The study's findings and limits: Versus controls, repertoires in people with HIV had narrower CDR3 length ranges. Patients on ART gained diversity, which nonetheless stayed below transplant donor controls.

The CDR3 length is 18 residues. Trimming removed 1 base from V and 4 bases from J; junction bases left unmatched: 15. The V gene's germline CDR1 is SGHTA and CDR2 FQGTGA. In this sample, this clone turned up once. Its antigen is still unknown. Survey level was the resolution at which the v3.0 immunoSEQ assay ran. Produced via immunoSEQ multiplex PCR; TCRdb's table is partial and in-frame only. The sample has about 14,000 clones; roughly 80% are singletons. Every one of the donors gave at least one pre-ART PBMC sample and at least two post-ART PBMC samples. HIV-positive participants were all treated in the United States.

Sequencing used unsorted PBMCs, obtained 1.8 years before starting antiretroviral therapy. This chain uses TRBV7-3 with TRBJ1-2; TRBD1 aligns across 7 bases. This TCR was sampled from a woman aged 40-49 years with HIV. The CDR3 here is CASSLNGAETGMSYGYTF. The CDR3 DNA sequence: TGTGCCAGCAGCTTAAATGGGGCCGAGACAGGGATGAGCTATGGCTACACCTTC.